This T cell receptor (beta chain) was captured by sequencing in a study of T cell responses to AZD1222 COVID-19 vaccine. The wider study: Pooling of second doses given at about 4 or about 12 weeks was done. Study results and limitations: Mostly white British, mostly female donors; authors suggested clonal diversity may be underestimated. After the peak T cell response, and only then, were repertoires sampled. Variant regions that are unmutated are reportedly the target of nearly half of spike-specific TCRs.

The germline V gene encodes CDR1 SSHAT and CDR2 FNYEAQ (reference sequence). This CDR3 region has 16 residues. Trimming pared 1 base from V and 3 bases from J, leaving 14 bases between. The protocol was immunoSEQ multiplex PCR, while the TCRdb copy is restricted to in-frame clones and leaves out a portion. The table lists some 150,000 clones, approximately 90% of them singletons. This clone was detected once. Its specificity is not known. The chain carries TRBV7-7 and TRBJ2-3, with D perhaps matching TRBD1 (5 bases). The input for sequencing was peripheral blood, taken on day 0 of AZD1222 vaccination. The receptor's source is an adult in good health. CDR3 sequence reads: CASSLGTNQRTDTQYF. The DNA for the CDR3 is TGTGCCAGCAGCTTAGGGACAAACCAGAGAACAGATACGCAGTATTTT.